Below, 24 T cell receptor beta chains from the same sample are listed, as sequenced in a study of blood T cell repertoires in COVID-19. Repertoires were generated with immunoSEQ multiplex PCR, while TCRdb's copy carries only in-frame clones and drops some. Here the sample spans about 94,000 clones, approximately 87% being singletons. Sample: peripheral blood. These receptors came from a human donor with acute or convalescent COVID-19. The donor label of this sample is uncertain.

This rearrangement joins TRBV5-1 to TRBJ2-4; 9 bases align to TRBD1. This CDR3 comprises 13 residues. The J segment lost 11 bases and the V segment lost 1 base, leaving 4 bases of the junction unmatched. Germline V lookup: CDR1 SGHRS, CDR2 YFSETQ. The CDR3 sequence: CASSLTGGEVQYF. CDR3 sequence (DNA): TGCGCCAGCAGCTTGACAGGGGGCGAGGTTCAGTACTTC.

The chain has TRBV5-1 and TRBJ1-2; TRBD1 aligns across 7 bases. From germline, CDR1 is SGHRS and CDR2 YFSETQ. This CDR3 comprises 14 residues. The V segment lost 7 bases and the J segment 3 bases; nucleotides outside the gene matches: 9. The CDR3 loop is CASSPGQVDYGYTF. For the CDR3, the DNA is TGCGCCAGCTCACCCGGACAGGTCGACTATGGCTACACCTTC.

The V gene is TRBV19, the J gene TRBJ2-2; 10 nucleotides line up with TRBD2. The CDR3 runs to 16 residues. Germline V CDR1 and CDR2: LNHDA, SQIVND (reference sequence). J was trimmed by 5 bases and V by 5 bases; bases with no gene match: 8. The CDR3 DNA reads TGTGCCAGTAGTCCCTTAGCGGGGGGTGGGACCGGGGAGCTGTTTTTT. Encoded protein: CASSPLAGGGTGELFF.

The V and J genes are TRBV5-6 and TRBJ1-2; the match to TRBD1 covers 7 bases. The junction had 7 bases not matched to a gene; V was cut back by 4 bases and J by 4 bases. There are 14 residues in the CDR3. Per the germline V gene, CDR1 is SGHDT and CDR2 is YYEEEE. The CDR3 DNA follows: TGTGCCAGCAGCCCCGGGACAGCGATCTATGGCTACACCTTC. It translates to CASSPGTAIYGYTF.

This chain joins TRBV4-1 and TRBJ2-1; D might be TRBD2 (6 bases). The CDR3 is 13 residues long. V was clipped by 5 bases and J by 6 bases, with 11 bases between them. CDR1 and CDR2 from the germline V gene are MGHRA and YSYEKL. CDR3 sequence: CASSKPGLNEQFF. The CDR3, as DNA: TGCGCCAGCAGCAAACCGGGACTCAATGAGCAGTTCTTC.

In DNA form, the CDR3 reads TGCAGCGTTGAAGGCGGACAGGGGGTAGATACGCAGTATTTT. Translated, it gives CSVEGGQGVDTQYF. V gene TRBV29-1 combines with J gene TRBJ2-3, with 10 bases matching TRBD1. The germline CDR1 and CDR2 sequences are SQVTM and ANQGSEA. The junction had 3 bases not matched to a gene; V was cut back by 1 base and J by 5 bases. The CDR3 runs 14 residues.

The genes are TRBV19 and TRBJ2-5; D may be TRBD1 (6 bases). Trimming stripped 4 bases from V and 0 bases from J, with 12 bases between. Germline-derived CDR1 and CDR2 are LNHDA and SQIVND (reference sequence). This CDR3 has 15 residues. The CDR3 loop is CASSTGQTHQETQYF. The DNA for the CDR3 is TGTGCCAGTAGTACCGGACAGACCCACCAAGAGACCCAGTACTTC.

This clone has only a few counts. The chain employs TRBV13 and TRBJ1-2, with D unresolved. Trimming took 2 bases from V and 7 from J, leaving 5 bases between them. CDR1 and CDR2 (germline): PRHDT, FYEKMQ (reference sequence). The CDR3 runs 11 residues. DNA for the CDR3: TGTGCCAGCAGCTTACGGGGTGGCTACACCTTC. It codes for CASSLRGGYTF.

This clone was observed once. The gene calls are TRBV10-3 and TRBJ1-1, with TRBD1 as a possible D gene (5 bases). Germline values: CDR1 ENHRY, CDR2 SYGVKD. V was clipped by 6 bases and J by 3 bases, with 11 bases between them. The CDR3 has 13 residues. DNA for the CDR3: TGTGCCATCAGAGACGGGACTTACACTGAAGCTTTCTTT. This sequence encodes CAIRDGTYTEAFF.

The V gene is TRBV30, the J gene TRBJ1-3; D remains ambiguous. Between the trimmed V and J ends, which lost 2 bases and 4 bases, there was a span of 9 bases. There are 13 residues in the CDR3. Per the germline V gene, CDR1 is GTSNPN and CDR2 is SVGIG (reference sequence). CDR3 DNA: TGTGCCTGGAGTATCTCAAGCGGAAACACCATATATTTT. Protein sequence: CAWSISSGNTIYF.

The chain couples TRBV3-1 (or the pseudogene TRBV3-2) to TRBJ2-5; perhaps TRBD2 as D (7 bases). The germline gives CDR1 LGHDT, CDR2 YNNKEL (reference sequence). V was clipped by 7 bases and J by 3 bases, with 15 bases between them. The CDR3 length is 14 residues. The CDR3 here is CASNLGGPEETQYF. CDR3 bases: TGTGCCAGCAACCTCGGGGGGCCAGAAGAGACCCAGTACTTC.

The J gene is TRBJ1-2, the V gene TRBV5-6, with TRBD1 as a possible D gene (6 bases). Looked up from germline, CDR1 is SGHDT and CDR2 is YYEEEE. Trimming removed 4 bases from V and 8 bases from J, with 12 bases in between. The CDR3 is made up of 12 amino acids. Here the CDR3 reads CASSPGVMGYTF. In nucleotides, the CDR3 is TGTGCCAGCAGCCCAGGGGTTATGGGCTACACCTTC.

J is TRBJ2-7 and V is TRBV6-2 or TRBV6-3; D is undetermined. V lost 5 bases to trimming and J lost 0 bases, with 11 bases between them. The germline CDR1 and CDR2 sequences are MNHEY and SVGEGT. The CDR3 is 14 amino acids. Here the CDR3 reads CASSPAPNSYEQYF. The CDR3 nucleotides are TGTGCCAGCAGTCCAGCGCCAAACTCCTACGAGCAGTACTTC.

The CDR3 loop reads CASTEELGTSNEKLFF. CDR3 coding DNA: TGTGCCAGCACCGAAGAACTAGGGACAAGCAATGAAAAACTGTTTTTT. The rearrangement uses TRBV7-9 and TRBJ1-4; TRBD1 is a possible D gene (6 bases). V was shortened by 7 bases and J by 5 bases, with 20 bases between the two germline ends. Germline V gene lookup returns CDR1 SEHNR and CDR2 FQNEAQ (reference sequence). The CDR3 runs to 16 residues.

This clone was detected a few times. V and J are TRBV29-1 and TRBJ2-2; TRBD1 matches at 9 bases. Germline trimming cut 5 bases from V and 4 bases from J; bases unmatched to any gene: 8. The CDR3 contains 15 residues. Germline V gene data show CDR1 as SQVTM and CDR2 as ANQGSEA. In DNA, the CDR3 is TGCAGCGTTAAATCCGGGACAGGGTCCACCGGGGAGCTGTTTTTT. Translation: CSVKSGTGSTGELFF.

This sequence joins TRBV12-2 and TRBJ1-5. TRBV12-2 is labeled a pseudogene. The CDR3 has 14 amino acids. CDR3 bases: TGTGCAAGTCGCTTACTCCCCTTTAATCAGCCCCAGCATTTT. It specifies CASRLLPFNQPQHF.

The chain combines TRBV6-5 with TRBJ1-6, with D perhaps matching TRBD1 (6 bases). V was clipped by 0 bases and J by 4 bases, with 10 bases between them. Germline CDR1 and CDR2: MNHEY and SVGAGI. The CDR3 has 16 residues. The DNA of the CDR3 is TGTGCCAGCAGTTACTCAGCGGACAGTTATAATTCACCCCTCCACTTT. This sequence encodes CASSYSADSYNSPLHF.

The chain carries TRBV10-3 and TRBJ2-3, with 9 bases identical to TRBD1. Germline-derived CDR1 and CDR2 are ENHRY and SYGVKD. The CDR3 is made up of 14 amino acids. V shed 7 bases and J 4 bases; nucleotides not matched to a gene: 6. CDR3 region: CAIKGGQGADTQYF. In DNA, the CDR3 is TGTGCCATCAAGGGGGGACAGGGTGCAGATACGCAGTATTTT.

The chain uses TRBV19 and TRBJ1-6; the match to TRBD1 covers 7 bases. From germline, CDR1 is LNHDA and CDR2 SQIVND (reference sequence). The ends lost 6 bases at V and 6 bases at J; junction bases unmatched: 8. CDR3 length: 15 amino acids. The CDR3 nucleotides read TGTGCCAGTAGAGGTGTTTGGGACAGTAATTCACCCCTCCACTTT. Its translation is CASRGVWDSNSPLHF.

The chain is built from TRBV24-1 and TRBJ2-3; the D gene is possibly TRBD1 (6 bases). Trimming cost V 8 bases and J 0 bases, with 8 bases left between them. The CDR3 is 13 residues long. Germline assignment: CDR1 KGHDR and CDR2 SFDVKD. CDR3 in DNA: TGTGCCACCATGCAGGGGAGCACAGATACGCAGTATTTT. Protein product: CATMQGSTDTQYF.

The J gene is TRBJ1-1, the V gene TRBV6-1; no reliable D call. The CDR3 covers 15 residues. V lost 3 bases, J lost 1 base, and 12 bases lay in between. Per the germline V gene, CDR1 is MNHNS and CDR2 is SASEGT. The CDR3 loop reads CASSDVPATNTEAFF. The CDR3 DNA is TGTGCCAGCAGTGACGTTCCAGCGACGAACACTGAAGCTTTCTTT.

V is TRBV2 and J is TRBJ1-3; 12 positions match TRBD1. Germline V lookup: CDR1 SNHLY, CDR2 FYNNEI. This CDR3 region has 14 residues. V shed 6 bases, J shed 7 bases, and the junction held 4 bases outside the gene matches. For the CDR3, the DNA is TGTGCCAGCAGGGGACAGGGGGCATCCAACACCATATATTTT. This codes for CASRGQGASNTIYF.

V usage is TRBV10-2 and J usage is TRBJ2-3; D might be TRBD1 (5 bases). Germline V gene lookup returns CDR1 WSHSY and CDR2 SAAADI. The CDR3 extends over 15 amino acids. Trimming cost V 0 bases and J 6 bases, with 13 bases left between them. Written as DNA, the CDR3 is TGCGCCAGCAGTGAGTCAAGGCAGGGCCCGGATACGCAGTATTTT. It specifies CASSESRQGPDTQYF.

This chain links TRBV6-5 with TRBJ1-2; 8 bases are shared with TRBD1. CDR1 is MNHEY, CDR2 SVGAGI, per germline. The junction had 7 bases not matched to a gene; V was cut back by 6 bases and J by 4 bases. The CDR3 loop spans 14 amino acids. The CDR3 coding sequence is TGTGCCAGCAGCCCACGGGGACAGGCCTATGGCTACACCTTC. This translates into CASSPRGQAYGYTF.